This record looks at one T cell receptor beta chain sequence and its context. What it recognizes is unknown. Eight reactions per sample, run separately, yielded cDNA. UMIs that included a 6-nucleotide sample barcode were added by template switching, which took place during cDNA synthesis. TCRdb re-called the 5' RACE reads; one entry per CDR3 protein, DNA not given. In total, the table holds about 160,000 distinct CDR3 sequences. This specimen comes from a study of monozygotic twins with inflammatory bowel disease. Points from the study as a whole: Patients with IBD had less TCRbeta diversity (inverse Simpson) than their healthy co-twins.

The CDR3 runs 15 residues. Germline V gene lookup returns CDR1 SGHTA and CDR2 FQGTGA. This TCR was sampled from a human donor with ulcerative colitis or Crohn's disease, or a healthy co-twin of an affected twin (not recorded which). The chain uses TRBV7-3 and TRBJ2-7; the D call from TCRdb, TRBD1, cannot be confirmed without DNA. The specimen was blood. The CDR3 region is CASSLGVGGFSEQYF.